Shown below are 9 T cell receptor beta chains from a single sample sequenced in a study of beta chain features in type 1 diabetes. Notes on the study in general: Among all four CD4+ subsets, Type 1 diabetes patients had TCRB CDR3s that were moderately but significantly shorter.

The antigens for these receptors are not known. Every bit of the isolated RNA underwent reverse transcription, so sequencing read expressed TCRB transcripts. The data were produced by immunoSEQ multiplex PCR, yet TCRdb's version contains in-frame clones alone and is incomplete. The table has hundreds of thousands of clones, about an eighth seen once. Sample: naive CD4+ T cells from blood. The receptors derive from a man between 18 and 35 years old with type 1 diabetes.

V usage is TRBV28 and J usage is TRBJ1-5, with D perhaps TRBD1 (5 bases). The V and J ends lost 5 bases and 5 bases respectively, with 13 bases between them. CDR1 is MDHEN, CDR2 SYDVKM, per germline. This CDR3 spans 14 amino acids. CDR3 nucleotides: TGTGCCAGCAGTGAGGCCTTGGGGGATCAGCCCCAGCATTTT. Its translation: CASSEALGDQPQHF.

This chain connects TRBV4-2 to TRBJ2-1; 9 nucleotides align to TRBD2. The CDR3 is 20 amino acids. J lost 0 bases, V lost 1 base, and 13 bases had no gene match. CDR1 LGHNA and CDR2 YNFKEQ come from the germline V gene. Here the CDR3 DNA reads TGTGCCAGCAGCCAAGGGCTAGCGGGGTTCACCCCGAGCTCCTACAATGAGCAGTTCTTC. This sequence encodes CASSQGLAGFTPSSYNEQFF.

This clone was found a few times. V is TRBV18 and J is TRBJ2-5; unclear D gene. Germline V CDR1 and CDR2: KGHSH, LQKENI. The CDR3 is 13 residues long. V lost 5 bases and J 5 bases, leaving 12 bases between the germline ends. The CDR3 DNA follows: TGTGCCAGCTCATCCCGACTTGTCGAGACCCAGTACTTC. Amino acid sequence: CASSSRLVETQYF.

The rearrangement uses TRBV10-3 and TRBJ2-1, with D unresolved. From germline, CDR1 is ENHRY and CDR2 SYGVKD. This CDR3 region has 12 residues. The V gene lost 11 bases and the J gene lost 4 bases, with 12 bases spanning the gap. CDR3 loop: CASGLEYNEQFF. DNA of the CDR3: TGTGCCTCCGGTCTAGAGTACAATGAGCAGTTCTTC.

In DNA form, the CDR3 reads TGTGCCAGCAGTGAAATGGCGCAAAGCTCCTACAATGAGCAGTTCTTC. Translated, it gives CASSEMAQSSYNEQFF. This sequence joins TRBV2 and TRBJ2-1; D gene ambiguous. Germline CDR1 is SNHLY and CDR2 is FYNNEI. CDR3 size: 16 residues. The V and J ends lost 2 bases and 0 bases respectively, with 11 bases between them.

The CDR3 region has the DNA TGTGCCAGCAGTGAACACGAGACCCAGTACTTC. Its translation: CASSEHETQYF. V and J are TRBV2 and TRBJ2-5; no reliable D call. Germline CDR1 SNHLY, CDR2 FYNNEI. CDR3 size: 11 residues. V was clipped by 2 bases and J by 5 bases, with 3 bases between them.

This clone was seen more than once but under ten times. The chain combines TRBV7-9 with TRBJ1-1; D might be TRBD1 (6 bases). The CDR3 contains 11 residues. Germline CDR1 SEHNR, CDR2 FQNEAQ (reference sequence). V was clipped by 2 bases and J by 8 bases, with 6 bases between them. As DNA, the CDR3 is TGTGCCAGCAGCTTAAGGGGGGAAGCTTTCTTT. Translating gives CASSLRGEAFF. The full variable domain, with the rest looked up from reference TRBV7-9 and TRBJ1-1, is DTGVSQNPRHKITKRGQNVTFRCDPISEHNRLYWYRQTLGQGPEFLTYFQNEAQLEKSRLLSDRFSAERPKGSFSTLEIQRTEQGDSAMYLCASSLRGEAFFGQGTRLTVV.

The V gene is TRBV7-2, the J gene TRBJ1-1; no clear D gene. The V gene's germline CDR1 is SGHTA and CDR2 FQGNSA. This CDR3 is built from 13 residues. Trimming took off 4 bases at V and 8 bases at J, with 14 bases between the two ends. The CDR3, as DNA: TGTGCCAGCAGCTCATCACAGCACTTGGAAGCTTTCTTT. It specifies CASSSSQHLEAFF.

This rearrangement joins TRBV15 to TRBJ2-1; TRBD1 matches at 7 bases. The length of the CDR3 is 17 residues. Germline V gene data show CDR1 as LNHNV and CDR2 as YYDKDF (reference sequence). V lost 0 bases and J lost 6; bases outside the gene matches: 11. The CDR3 loop is CATSREQGPGIRNEQFF. The DNA of the CDR3 is TGTGCCACCAGCAGAGAACAGGGGCCGGGGATCCGCAATGAGCAGTTCTTC.